This TCR beta chain was captured by sequencing in a study of vaccination effects on CD4 cells after COVID-19. Method: immunoSEQ multiplex PCR; TCRdb's copy keeps in-frame clones and lacks some. The table lists roughly 30,000 clones, around two thirds of them singletons, with 15% in the top ten. With about ten days of culture completed, CD4+ T cells were isolated. The participants, recipients of two vaccine doses, got either BNT162b2 or mRNA-1273. Regarding this clone: What it recognizes is unknown.

Germline CDR1 and CDR2: SNHLY and FYNNEI. Trimming left V 2 bases short and J 2 bases short, with 9 bases between. This CDR3 has 14 residues. Notes on the study in general: Healthy vaccinees showed cross-reactivity with common cold coronaviruses in only 1 of 255 vaccine-induced clones. There was marked clonal contraction among infection- and vaccine-induced clones late after vaccination.

The sample was CD4+ T cells from PBMCs cultured without peptide, taken after COVID-19 vaccination. The gene calls are TRBV2 and TRBJ1-2; D unresolved. The sequence came from a human donor who received a COVID-19 vaccine. CDR3 coding DNA: TGTGCCAGCAGTGAACACCGTGACAACTATGGCTACACCTTC. It yields the protein CASSEHRDNYGYTF.